One sample yielded the 30 T cell receptor beta chains listed below, sequenced in a study of T cell repertoires in cytomegalovirus infection. Via MiXCR, TCRdb re-called the reads, giving one row per CDR3 protein. The sample has 100,000 to 120,000 distinct CDR3 sequences; over 30% are singletons. For these TCRs, the target antigens are not known. The specimen comprised CD8+ T cells from cultured PBMCs, sampled from culture after CMV antigen stimulation. Every receptor here comes from a human donor in good health (CMV status not recorded). Some clones in this sample may be carry-over from other donors' samples.

The chain recombines TRBV5-4 with TRBJ2-2; the match to TRBD1 covers 9 bases. The CDR3 is 16 residues long. CDR1 is SGHNT, CDR2 YYREEE, per germline (reference sequence). V shed 2 bases, J shed 5 bases, and the junction held 7 bases outside the gene matches. This CDR3 reads CASSLMRQGGTGELFF. For the CDR3, the DNA is TGTGCCAGCAGCTTAATGAGACAGGGGGGTACCGGGGAGCTGTTTTTT.

Many counts were recorded for this clonotype. This chain links TRBV7-6 with TRBJ1-2; 8 bases fit TRBD1. The CDR3 runs to 16 residues. J lost 1 base, V lost 5 bases, and 9 bases had no gene match. Germline CDR1 reads SGHVS; CDR2 reads FNYEAQ. The CDR3 nucleotides are TGTGCCAGCAGCCGAGAAACAGGGGGTTTTAACTATGGCTACACCTTC. It is translated as CASSRETGGFNYGYTF.

In this sample, this clonotype turned up a few times. The chain uses TRBV7-6 and TRBJ1-2; D might be TRBD1 (6 bases). Looked up from germline, CDR1 is SGHVS and CDR2 is FNYEAQ. The V end lost 5 bases, the J end lost 8 bases, and 18 bases lay between the germline ends. CDR3 length: 14 residues. The chain's CDR3 is CASSPGAGGQGYTF. The CDR3 DNA reads TGTGCCAGCAGCCCCGGTGCCGGGGGCCAGGGCTACACCTTC.

The chain recombines TRBV20-1 with TRBJ2-5; maybe TRBD1 (6 bases). The germline V gene has CDR1 DFQATT and CDR2 SNEGSKA (reference sequence). V was trimmed by 0 bases and J by 3 bases, leaving 14 bases between them. The CDR3 runs 15 residues. The CDR3 DNA sequence: TGCAGTGCTAGAGACCTGACAGGAATAGAAGAGACCCAGTACTTC. Translating it yields CSARDLTGIEETQYF.

The chain joins TRBV2 to TRBJ2-1; TRBD2 is a possible D gene (6 bases). V lost 7 bases to trimming and J lost 10 bases, with 17 bases between them. This CDR3 has 13 residues. The germline V gene has CDR1 SNHLY and CDR2 FYNNEI. CDR3 nucleotides: TGTGCCAGCACCGGTGGGGGACTCAGGGAGCAGTTCTTC. Its translation: CASTGGGLREQFF.

This clonotype was counted ten times or more. The genes are TRBV7-2 and TRBJ1-4; possible D gene TRBD1, 5 bases. CDR3 length equals 15 residues. Germline CDR1 and CDR2: SGHTA and FQGNSA. V was clipped by 5 bases and J by 5 bases, with 15 bases between them. CDR3 bases: TGTGCCAGCAGCCCCCACGACAGATTCAATGAAAAACTGTTTTTT. It is translated as CASSPHDRFNEKLFF.

The chain couples TRBV28 to TRBJ2-1; weak D call: TRBD2 (5 bases). Germline-derived CDR1 and CDR2 are MDHEN and SYDVKM. The V end lost 1 base, the J end lost 1 base, and 11 bases lay between the germline ends. The CDR3 runs 16 residues. CDR3 DNA: TGTGCCAGCAGTTTATATTCGCCGGGGTCCTACAATGAGCAGTTCTTC. As protein: CASSLYSPGSYNEQFF.

In its sample, this clonotype was seen a few times. The rearrangement uses TRBV18 and TRBJ2-7; TRBD1 agrees at 7 bases. The CDR3 loop spans 16 amino acids. Per the germline V gene, CDR1 is KGHSH and CDR2 is LQKENI. V gave up 0 bases and J gave up 2 bases; unmatched junction bases: 7. The CDR3 region is CASSPPVRQGAYEQYF. The DNA of the CDR3 is TGTGCCAGCTCACCACCGGTGAGACAGGGAGCCTACGAGCAGTACTTC.

The sample holds a few counts of this clonotype. The chain joins TRBV7-6 to TRBJ2-7; 8 bases are a match to TRBD1. CDR3 size: 13 residues. V was clipped by 5 bases and J by 5 bases; unmatched bases: 5. The germline V gene encodes CDR1 SGHVS and CDR2 FNYEAQ. The CDR3 sequence is CASSPDRVDEQYF. CDR3 nucleotides: TGTGCCAGCAGCCCGGACAGGGTAGACGAGCAGTACTTC.

In this sample, this clonotype turned up a few times. CDR3 residues: CAGGTNTGELFF. The CDR3 bases are TGTGCGGGTGGGACGAACACCGGGGAGCTGTTTTTT. The gene calls are TRBV19 and TRBJ2-2; D is uncertain. The CDR3 runs to 12 residues. Germline values: CDR1 LNHDA, CDR2 SQIVND (reference sequence). The full variable domain, its missing parts supplied by reference TRBV19 and TRBJ2-2, is DGGITQSPKYLFRKEGQNVTLSCEQNLNHDAMYWYRQDPGQGLRLIYYSQIVNDFQKGDIAEGYSVSREKKESFPLTVTSAQKNPTAFYLCAGGTNTGELFFGEGSRLTVL.

For the CDR3, the DNA is TGCAGCGTTGACAGGGGGCTAGATACGCAGTATTTT. It specifies CSVDRGLDTQYF. This chain uses TRBV29-1 with TRBJ2-3; 8 nucleotides line up with TRBD1. Trimming cost V 3 bases and J 5 bases; bases outside gene matches: 1. There are 12 residues in the CDR3. Germline loops: CDR1 SQVTM, CDR2 ANQGSEA.

In this sample, this clonotype turned up a few times. The chain recombines TRBV19 with TRBJ2-3; 10 bases line up with TRBD2. V lost 4 bases, J lost 8 bases, and 12 bases stayed unmatched. Germline V gives CDR1 LNHDA, CDR2 SQIVND (reference sequence). This CDR3 spans 16 amino acids. CDR3 protein: CASSTTGTSVWGTQYF. The CDR3 region has the DNA TGTGCCAGTAGTACCACCGGGACTAGCGTTTGGGGTACGCAGTATTTT.

This rearrangement joins TRBV20-1 to TRBJ1-5; possible D gene TRBD1, 6 bases. The CDR3 contains 16 residues. V was cut by 0 bases and J by 8 bases, with 20 bases left in between. The germline CDR1 and CDR2 sequences are DFQATT and SNEGSKA (reference sequence). The CDR3 loop is CSARDMGQGLLKPQHF. The CDR3 bases are TGCAGTGCTAGAGATATGGGGCAGGGGCTATTGAAGCCCCAGCATTTT.

This clonotype was recorded at least ten times. This chain connects TRBV27 to TRBJ1-6; D is unresolved. The CDR3 is 16 residues long. V lost 0 bases to trimming and J lost 1 base, with 7 bases between them. Germline V gene lookup returns CDR1 MNHEY and CDR2 SMNVEV (reference sequence). Written as DNA, the CDR3 is TGTGCCAGCAGTTTATCAAAGCGATCCTATAATTCACCCCTCCACTTT. This encodes CASSLSKRSYNSPLHF.

Only a few counts were recorded for this clonotype. The V gene is TRBV15, the J gene TRBJ2-6; 11 nucleotides agree with TRBD1. CDR1 is LNHNV and CDR2 is YYDKDF in the germline V gene (reference sequence). J was trimmed by 3 bases and V by 5 bases; bases with no gene match: 3. The CDR3 loop spans 16 amino acids. The CDR3 nucleotides are TGTGCCACCAGCCGGGACAGGGGGTTTGGGGCCAACGTCCTGACTTTC. Its protein product is CATSRDRGFGANVLTF.

CDR3 coding DNA: TGTGCCAGCAGCTTAGCAAACGAGATCTATGGCTACACCTTC. This gives the protein CASSLANEIYGYTF. The V and J genes are TRBV7-6 and TRBJ1-2; D unclear. V was trimmed by 0 bases and J by 4 bases, leaving 9 bases between them. Germline V lookup: CDR1 SGHVS, CDR2 FNYEAQ. This CDR3 region has 14 residues.

This clonotype showed up just a few times. The CDR3, as DNA: TGTGCCAGCAGCTCCCGGGCGGGACTAGCGGGACCGAAGGGCACAGATACGCAGTATTTT. Amino acids: CASSSRAGLAGPKGTDTQYF. The V call is TRBV7-2, the J call TRBJ2-3; 13 nucleotides agree with TRBD2. Germline assignment: CDR1 SGHTA and CDR2 FQGNSA. This CDR3 spans 20 amino acids. Trimming cost V 4 bases and J 1 base; bases outside gene matches: 14.

V and J are TRBV7-6 and TRBJ2-7; 9 positions agree with TRBD1. The germline V gene has CDR1 SGHVS and CDR2 FNYEAQ. The CDR3 totals 16 residues. V was pared by 3 bases and J by 2 bases, with 8 bases of the junction left unmatched. The CDR3 nucleotides are TGTGCCAGCAGCTTGGAGGGACAGGGTGAACCCTACGAGCAGTACTTC. This sequence encodes CASSLEGQGEPYEQYF.

This clonotype has just a few counts. The chain has TRBV6-5 and TRBJ2-5, with 8 positions matching TRBD1. V lost 3 bases, J lost 4 bases, and 10 bases stayed unmatched. The CDR3 covers 16 residues. Germline CDR1 and CDR2: MNHEY and SVGAGI. CDR3 in amino acids: CASSYSGQGAGETQYF. The DNA of the CDR3 is TGTGCCAGCAGTTATTCCGGGCAGGGGGCTGGAGAGACCCAGTACTTC.

This clonotype was recorded a few times. The V gene is TRBV4-1, the J gene TRBJ1-2; TRBD1 aligns across 7 bases. The V gene's germline CDR1 is MGHRA and CDR2 YSYEKL. This CDR3 contains 14 residues. Trimming at V came to 1 base and at J to 8 bases, leaving 7 bases not matched to a gene. The CDR3, as DNA: TGCGCCAGCAGCCAAGCAGGGGGGCGCGGGGGCTACACCTTC. It is translated as CASSQAGGRGGYTF.

On this clonotype itself: At one boundary the junction diverges from the germline segment, which might be a read error. V is TRBV7-6 and J is TRBJ2-3, with unresolved D. The germline V gene has CDR1 SGHVS and CDR2 FNYEAQ. The CDR3 is made up of 15 amino acids. This CDR3 is CASSEDIGGTDTQYF. In DNA, the CDR3 is TGTGCTAGCAGCGAGGATATCGGCGGCACAGATACGCAGTATTTT. Full variable domain (remainder filled in from reference TRBV7-6 and TRBJ2-3): GAGVSQSPRYKVTKRGQDVALRCDPISGHVSLYWYRQALGQGPEFLTYFNYEAQQDKSGLPNDRFSAERPEGSISTLTIQRTEQRDSAMYRCASSEDIGGTDTQYFGPGTRLTVL.

This clonotype has just a few counts. The DNA for the CDR3 is TGTGCCAGCAGTTTTATCTGGGGCAAGAACACTGAAGCTTTCTTT. It is translated as CASSFIWGKNTEAFF. V usage is TRBV27 and J usage is TRBJ1-1; perhaps TRBD1 as D (5 bases). From germline, CDR1 is MNHEY and CDR2 SMNVEV (reference sequence). Trimming removed 3 bases from V and 1 base from J, with 12 bases in between. The CDR3 sequence is 15 residues long.

This clonotype appeared many times. The chain links TRBV7-8 to TRBJ2-3, with no clear D. Between the trimmed V and J ends, which lost 1 base and 4 bases, there was a span of 6 bases. The germline gives CDR1 SGHVS, CDR2 FQNEAQ. The CDR3 sequence is 13 residues long. Here the CDR3 reads CASSLGVPDTQYF. CDR3 nucleotide sequence: TGTGCCAGCAGCTTAGGGGTCCCAGATACGCAGTATTTT.

This sequence joins TRBV20-1 and TRBJ2-3; 13 positions match TRBD2. The germline gives CDR1 DFQATT, CDR2 SNEGSKA (reference sequence). The J segment lost 2 bases and the V segment lost 6 bases, leaving 8 bases of the junction unmatched. The CDR3 sequence is 16 residues long. The DNA of the CDR3 is TGCAGTGCCCTCAAGACTAGCGGGGGGTTCACAGATACGCAGTATTTT. Protein product: CSALKTSGGFTDTQYF.

Many counts were recorded for this clonotype. The chain couples TRBV7-2 to TRBJ2-3; 12 bases agree with TRBD2. The CDR3 loop spans 15 amino acids. Germline V gene data show CDR1 as SGHTA and CDR2 as FQGNSA. The V and J ends lost 6 bases and 3 bases, in that order; junction bases with no gene match: 4. This CDR3 reads CASRWTSGETDTQYF. Written as DNA, the CDR3 is TGTGCCAGCAGATGGACTAGCGGGGAAACAGATACGCAGTATTTT.

The gene calls are TRBV20-1 and TRBJ2-3, with 14 bases lining up with TRBD2. Germline V gives CDR1 DFQATT, CDR2 SNEGSKA (reference sequence). Trimming removed 5 bases from V and 6 bases from J; junction bases left unmatched: 7. The CDR3 loop spans 15 amino acids. In DNA, the CDR3 is TGCAGTGCTTCCGGGACTAGCGGGGGTTTGGATACGCAGTATTTT. This encodes CSASGTSGGLDTQYF.

This clonotype was recorded many times. The chain carries TRBV4-1 and TRBJ2-5; D tentatively reads TRBD1 or TRBD2 (5 bases each). The length of the CDR3 is 15 residues. CDR1 and CDR2 (germline): MGHRA, YSYEKL. V was cut by 1 base and J by 2 bases, with 11 bases left in between. The DNA for the CDR3 is TGCGCCAGCAGCCAAGCGGGGCAGAGACAAGAGACCCAGTACTTC. This gives the protein CASSQAGQRQETQYF.

In this sample, this clonotype turned up a few times. This chain joins TRBV7-6 and TRBJ2-5; TRBD2 agrees at 9 bases. CDR1 SGHVS and CDR2 FNYEAQ come from the germline V gene. The J segment lost 2 bases and the V segment lost 5 bases, leaving 3 bases of the junction unmatched. The CDR3 extends over 14 amino acids. The CDR3 coding sequence is TGTGCCAGCAGCCGTAGCGGGGGACAAGAGACCCAGTACTTC. This encodes CASSRSGGQETQYF.

The chain joins TRBV4-1 to TRBJ1-3; TRBD1 matches at 9 bases. The germline CDR1 and CDR2 sequences are MGHRA and YSYEKL. CDR3 size: 17 residues. V gave up 3 bases and J gave up 2 bases; unmatched junction bases: 8. The CDR3 is CASSHPTGTGTGNTIYF. The CDR3 nucleotides are TGCGCCAGCAGCCACCCCACCGGGACAGGGACTGGAAACACCATATATTTT.

The genes are TRBV25-1 and TRBJ2-1; no reliable D call. This CDR3 contains 16 residues. Germline CDR1 and CDR2: MGHDK and SYGVNS. V lost 0 bases to trimming and J lost 2 bases, with 11 bases between them. The DNA of the CDR3 is TGTGCCAGCAGTGAATACTTTCGGGTTACCTACAATGAGCAGTTCTTC. Its translation: CASSEYFRVTYNEQFF.